The sequence of this T cell receptor beta chain was determined in a study of OX40 agonist ivuxolimab in advanced cancers. Regarding the research as a whole: Ivuxolimab was a fully human IgG2 agonistic monoclonal antibody targeting the costimulatory receptor OX40 (CD134). Intravenous ivuxolimab was administered to patients every 2 weeks at six dose levels: 0.01, 0.1, 0.3, 1.5, 3 and 10 mg/kg. Of the approximately 54 dose-escalation patients, hepatocellular carcinoma was present in about 19, melanoma in about 15, renal cell carcinoma in 9 and head and neck cancer in 9. In the dose-escalation cohort, 75% to 85% of patients were male, and the mean age was roughly 60 years with a range of roughly 23 to 79. Prior anti-PD-1, anti-PD-L1 or anti-CTLA-4 therapy was permitted, and less than 45% of dose-escalation patients had received checkpoint inhibitors. Partial responses occurred in three dose-escalation patients, of whom one had hepatocellular carcinoma and two had cutaneous melanoma. The point of sequencing TCRbeta in the periphery was to test whether ivuxolimab changed TCR sequence diversity and drove clonal T-cell expansion. The paper covers the monotherapy dose-escalation part of the phase I ivuxolimab trial, which included N of about 50 patients. Overall results and qualifications from the work: At doses from 0.1 to 3.0 mg/kg, clonal expansion was seen in both CD4+ and CD8+ blood T cells between baseline and week 6. In the 0.1-3.0 mg/kg groups, partial responders had among the lowest normalized peripheral clonal expansion, particularly in CD8+ T cells. Low levels of normalized T-cell clonal expansion were also seen in some nonresponding patients. Which antigens the clonally expanded peripheral T cells were specific for was not determined. After ivuxolimab, expanded clones were on average more numerous among CD8+ T cells than among CD4+ T cells.

Patients with autoimmune disease history or receiving systemic immunosuppression were excluded from the trial. Peripheral blood for TCR sequencing was drawn from every dose cohort at baseline, at cycle 4 day 1 and at cycle 7 day 1. The samples were drawn from a first-in-human, open-label, multicenter phase I dose-escalation trial of ivuxolimab. Adults with locally advanced or metastatic melanoma, renal cell carcinoma, hepatocellular carcinoma or head and neck squamous cell carcinoma were enrolled in the trial. Before TCR sequencing, CD4+ and CD8+ T cells were separately sorted from peripheral blood. V and J lose 2 bases and 4 bases, and a span of 8 bases separates them. CDR1 and CDR2 are read off the germline V gene as ENHRY and SYGVKD. There are 13 amino acids in the CDR3, from cysteine to phenylalanine inclusive. Here the CDR3 DNA is all that survives: 39 bases in frame from base 1. For sequencing of the TCRbeta CDR3 region, genomic DNA was extracted from the sorted cells. TCRbeta CDR3 regions were sequenced using the immunoSEQ Assay. The table comes from immuneACCESS by way of TCRdb, which keeps in-frame sequences with V and J called. Part of the clones is missing from these tables; in studies checked, under half for an unresolved V gene and the rest for unknown reasons. Across this sample there are around 46,000 clones, with 70% to 85% seen only once. The ten largest make up about 1.8% of the sample.

This clone has only one observation. No cognate antigen has been identified for it. Base qualities are not at hand, and no much larger clone is one base apart. Recombination connected TRBV10-3 to TRBJ2-5; confidence is insufficient to name the D gene. Here the sequenced sample was CD4+ or CD8+ T cells sorted from blood, taken in a trial of the OX40 agonist ivuxolimab. The source of this sequence is an adult with an advanced solid tumor such as melanoma, head and neck, liver or kidney cancer. The CDR3 region reads CAISEASAETQYF. The DNA sequence reads TGTGCCATCAGTGAGGCCAGCGCAGAGACCCAGTACTTC.